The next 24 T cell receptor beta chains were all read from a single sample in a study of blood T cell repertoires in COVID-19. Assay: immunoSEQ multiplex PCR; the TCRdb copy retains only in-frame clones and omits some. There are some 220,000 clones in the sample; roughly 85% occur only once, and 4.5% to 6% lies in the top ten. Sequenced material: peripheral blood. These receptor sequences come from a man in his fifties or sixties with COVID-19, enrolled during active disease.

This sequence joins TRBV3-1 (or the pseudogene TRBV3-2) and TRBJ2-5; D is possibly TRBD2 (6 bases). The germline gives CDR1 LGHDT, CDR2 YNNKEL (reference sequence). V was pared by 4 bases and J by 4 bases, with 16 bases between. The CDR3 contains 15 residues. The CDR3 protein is CASSPSGTARETQYF. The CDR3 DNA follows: TGTGCCAGCAGCCCATCCGGGACTGCGAGAGAGACCCAGTACTTC.

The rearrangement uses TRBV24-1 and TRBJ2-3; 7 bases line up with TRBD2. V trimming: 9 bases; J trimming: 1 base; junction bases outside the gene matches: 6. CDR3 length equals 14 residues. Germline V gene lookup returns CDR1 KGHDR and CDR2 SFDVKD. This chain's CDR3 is CATGVAGGTDTQYF. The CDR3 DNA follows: TGTGCCACCGGAGTGGCGGGGGGCACAGATACGCAGTATTTT.

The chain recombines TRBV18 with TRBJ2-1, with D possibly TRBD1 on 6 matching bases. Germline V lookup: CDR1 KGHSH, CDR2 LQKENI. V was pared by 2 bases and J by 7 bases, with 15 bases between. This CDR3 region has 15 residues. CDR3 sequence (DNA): TGTGCCAGCTCACCAATGGGGGCCCCAGGAAATGAGCAGTTCTTC. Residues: CASSPMGAPGNEQFF.

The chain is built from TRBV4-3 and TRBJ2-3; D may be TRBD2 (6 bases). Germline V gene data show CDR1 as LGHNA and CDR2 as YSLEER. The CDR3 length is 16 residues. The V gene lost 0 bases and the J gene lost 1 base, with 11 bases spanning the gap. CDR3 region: CASSQDRGGGTDTQYF. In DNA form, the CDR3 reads TGCGCCAGCAGCCAAGATCGTGGCGGGGGCACAGATACGCAGTATTTT.

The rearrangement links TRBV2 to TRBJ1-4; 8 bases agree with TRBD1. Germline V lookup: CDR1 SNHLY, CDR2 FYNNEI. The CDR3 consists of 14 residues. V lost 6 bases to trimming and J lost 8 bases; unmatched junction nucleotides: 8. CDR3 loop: CASRMDRVDEKLFF. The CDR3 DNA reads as TGTGCCAGCAGGATGGACAGGGTGGACGAAAAACTGTTTTTT.

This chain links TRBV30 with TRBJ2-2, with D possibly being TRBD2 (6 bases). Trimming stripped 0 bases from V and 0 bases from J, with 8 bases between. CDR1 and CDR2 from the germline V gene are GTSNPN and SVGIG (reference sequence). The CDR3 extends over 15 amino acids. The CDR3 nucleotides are TGTGCCTGGAGTGTTTGGGGGGCGAACACCGGGGAGCTGTTTTTT. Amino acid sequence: CAWSVWGANTGELFF.

CDR3 in amino acids: CASSQDVRGGTYNSPLHF. In nucleotides, the CDR3 is TGCGCCAGCAGCCAAGATGTGAGGGGGGGTACCTATAATTCACCCCTCCACTTT. The V gene is TRBV4-3, the J gene TRBJ1-6, with D perhaps TRBD1 (6 bases). Germline V gene sequence: CDR1 LGHNA, CDR2 YSLEER. The length of the CDR3 is 18 residues. The germline V and J ends were trimmed by 0 bases and 2 bases, with 14 bases remaining between them.

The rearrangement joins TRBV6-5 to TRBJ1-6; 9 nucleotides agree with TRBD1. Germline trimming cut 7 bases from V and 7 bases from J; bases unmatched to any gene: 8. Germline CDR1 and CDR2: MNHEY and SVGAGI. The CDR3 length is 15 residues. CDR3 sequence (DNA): TGTGCCAGCATCACAGGGGGCGCAGAAAATTCACCCCTCCACTTT. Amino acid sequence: CASITGGAENSPLHF.

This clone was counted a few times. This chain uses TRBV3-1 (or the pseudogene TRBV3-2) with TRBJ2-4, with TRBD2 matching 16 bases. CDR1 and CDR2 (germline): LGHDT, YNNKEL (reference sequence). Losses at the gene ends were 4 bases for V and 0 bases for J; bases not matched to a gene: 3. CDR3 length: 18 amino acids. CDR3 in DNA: TGTGCCAGCAGCCGAGGGACTAGCGGGGGGGTAGCCAAAAACATTCAGTACTTC. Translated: CASSRGTSGGVAKNIQYF.

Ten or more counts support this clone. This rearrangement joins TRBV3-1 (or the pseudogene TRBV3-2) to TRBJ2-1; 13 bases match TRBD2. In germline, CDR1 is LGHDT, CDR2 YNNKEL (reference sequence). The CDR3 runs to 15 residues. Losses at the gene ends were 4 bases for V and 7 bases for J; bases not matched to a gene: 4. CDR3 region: CASSRGLAGENEQFF. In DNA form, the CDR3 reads TGTGCCAGCAGCCGCGGACTAGCGGGGGAAAATGAGCAGTTCTTC.

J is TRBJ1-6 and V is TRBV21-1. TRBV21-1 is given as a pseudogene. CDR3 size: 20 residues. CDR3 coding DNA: TGTGCCAGCAGCAAAGTGGCCGGCAGCCCGATAGCCTCCTATAATTCACCCCTCCACTTT. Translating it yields CASSKVAGSPIASYNSPLHF.

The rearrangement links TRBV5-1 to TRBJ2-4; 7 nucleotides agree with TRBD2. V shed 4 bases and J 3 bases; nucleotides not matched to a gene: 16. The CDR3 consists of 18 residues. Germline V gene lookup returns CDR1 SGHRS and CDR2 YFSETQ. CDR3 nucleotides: TGCGCCAGCAGCCGAAAACCCCCGGGGAGGGGAGACAAAAACATTCAGTACTTC. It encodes CASSRKPPGRGDKNIQYF.

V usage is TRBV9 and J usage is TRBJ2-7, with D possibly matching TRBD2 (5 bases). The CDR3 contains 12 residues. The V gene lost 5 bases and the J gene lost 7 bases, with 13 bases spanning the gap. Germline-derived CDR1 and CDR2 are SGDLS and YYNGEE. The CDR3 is CASSPTPGEQYF. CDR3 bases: TGTGCCAGCAGTCCAACCCCGGGGGAGCAGTACTTC. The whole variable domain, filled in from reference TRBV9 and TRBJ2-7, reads DSGVTQTPKHLITATGQRVTLRCSPRSGDLSVYWYQQSLDQGLQFLIQYYNGEERAKGNILERFSAQQFPDLHSELNLSSLELGDSALYFCASSPTPGEQYFGPGTRLTVT.

DNA of the CDR3: TGTGCCACCAGTGATCCCGGGACAGGGGGCGTTGAGCAGTTCTTC. This sequence encodes CATSDPGTGGVEQFF. The chain has TRBV24-1 and TRBJ2-1, with 12 positions matching TRBD1. V shed 3 bases, J shed 9 bases, and the junction held 5 bases outside the gene matches. Germline lookup yields CDR1 KGHDR and CDR2 SFDVKD. The CDR3 spans 15 residues.

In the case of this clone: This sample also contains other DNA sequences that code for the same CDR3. CDR3 DNA sequence: TGTGCCATCAGTGCTGGGGAGCAAGAGACCCAGTACTTC. Encoded protein: CAISAGEQETQYF. The chain recombines TRBV10-3 with TRBJ2-5; D may be TRBD2 (5 bases). Germline V gene sequence: CDR1 ENHRY, CDR2 SYGVKD. This CDR3 contains 13 residues. V gave up 4 bases and J gave up 2 bases, with 8 bases separating them.

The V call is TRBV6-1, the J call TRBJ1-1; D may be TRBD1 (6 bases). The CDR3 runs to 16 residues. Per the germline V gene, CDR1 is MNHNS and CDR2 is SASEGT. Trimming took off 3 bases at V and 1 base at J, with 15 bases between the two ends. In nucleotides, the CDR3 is TGTGCCAGCAGTGAGCTCGCGGACAGCCGGAACACTGAAGCTTTCTTT. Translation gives CASSELADSRNTEAFF.

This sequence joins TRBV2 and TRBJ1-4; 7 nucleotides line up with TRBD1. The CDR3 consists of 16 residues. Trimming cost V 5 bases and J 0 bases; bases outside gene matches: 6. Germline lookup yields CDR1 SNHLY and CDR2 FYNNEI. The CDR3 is CASSRDSGATNEKLFF. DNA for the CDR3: TGTGCCAGCAGTCGGGACAGTGGGGCAACTAATGAAAAACTGTTTTTT.

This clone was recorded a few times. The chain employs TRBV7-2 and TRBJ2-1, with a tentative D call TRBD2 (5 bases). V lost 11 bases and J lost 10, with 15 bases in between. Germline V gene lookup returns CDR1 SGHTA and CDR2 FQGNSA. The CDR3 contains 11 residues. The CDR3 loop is CALKVREEQFF. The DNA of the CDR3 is TGTGCCCTCAAGGTGAGGGAAGAGCAGTTCTTC.

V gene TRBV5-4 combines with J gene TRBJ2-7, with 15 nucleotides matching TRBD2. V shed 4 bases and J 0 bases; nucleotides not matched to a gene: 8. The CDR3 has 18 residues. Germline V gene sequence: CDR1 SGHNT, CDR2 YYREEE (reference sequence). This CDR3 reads CASSTGLAGGLSSYEQYF. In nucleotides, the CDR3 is TGTGCCAGCAGCACGGGACTAGCGGGGGGTTTGAGCTCCTACGAGCAGTACTTC. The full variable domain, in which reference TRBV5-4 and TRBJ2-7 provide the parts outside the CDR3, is ETGVTQSPTHLIKTRGQQVTLRCSSQSGHNTVSWYQQALGQGPQFIFQYYREEENGRGNFPPRFSGLQFPNYSSELNVNALELDDSALYLCASSTGLAGGLSSYEQYFGPGTRLTVT.

Here the CDR3 DNA reads TGTGCCAGCAGTGAAGATCGTTCACCCCTCCACTTT. This codes for CASSEDRSPLHF. The chain carries TRBV6-1 and TRBJ1-6; D remains ambiguous. Germline CDR1 is MNHNS and CDR2 is SASEGT. CDR3 length: 12 residues. The V and J ends lost 1 base and 9 bases respectively, with 4 bases between them.

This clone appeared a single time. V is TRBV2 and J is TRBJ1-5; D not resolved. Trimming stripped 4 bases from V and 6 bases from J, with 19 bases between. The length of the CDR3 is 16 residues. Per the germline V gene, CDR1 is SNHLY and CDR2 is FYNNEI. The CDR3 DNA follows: TGTGCCAGCAGTGTCCCGCCCCCTCACACCGTTCAGCCCCAGCATTTT. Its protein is CASSVPPPHTVQPQHF. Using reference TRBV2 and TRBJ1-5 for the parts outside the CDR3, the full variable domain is EPEVTQTPSHQVTQMGQEVILRCVPISNHLYFYWYRQILGQKVEFLVSFYNNEISEKSEIFDDQFSVERPDGSNFTLKIRSTKLEDSAMYFCASSVPPPHTVQPQHFGDGTRLSIL.

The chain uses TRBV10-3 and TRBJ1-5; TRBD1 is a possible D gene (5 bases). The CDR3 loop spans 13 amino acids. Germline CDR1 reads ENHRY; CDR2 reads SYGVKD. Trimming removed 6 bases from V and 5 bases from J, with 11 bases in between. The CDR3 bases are TGTGCCATCAGCGGACACCTCGATCAGCCCCAGCATTTT. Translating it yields CAISGHLDQPQHF.

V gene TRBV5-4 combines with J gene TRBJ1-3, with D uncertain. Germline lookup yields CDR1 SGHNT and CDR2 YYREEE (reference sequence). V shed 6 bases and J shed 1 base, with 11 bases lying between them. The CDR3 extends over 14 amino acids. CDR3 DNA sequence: TGTGCCAGCACCCATCAGGCGTCTGGAAACACCATATATTTT. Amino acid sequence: CASTHQASGNTIYF.

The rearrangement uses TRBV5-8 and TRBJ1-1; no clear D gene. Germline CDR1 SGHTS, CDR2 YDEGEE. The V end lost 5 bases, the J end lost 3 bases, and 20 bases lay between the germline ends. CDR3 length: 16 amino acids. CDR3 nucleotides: TGTGCCAGCAGACGGACTAACTTCAGAACATACACTGAAGCTTTCTTT. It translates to CASRRTNFRTYTEAFF.